The clone carrying this T cell receptor (beta chain) occurred a few times. TCRdb used MiXCR to reprocess the 5' RACE reads, holding one entry per CDR3 protein. Among some 200,000 distinct CDR3 sequences, 2.5% to 3.5% were seen once, and the ten largest hold around 3%. CDR1 and CDR2 from the germline V gene are SGHTA and FQGNSA. The CDR3 loop spans 14 amino acids. With 7 bases removed from V and 6 bases from J, the gap between germline ends came to 19 bases. The data were taken from a study of T cells after yellow fever vaccination. The sequence came from a man between 18 and 29 years old who received the YFV17D yellow fever vaccine. The genes are TRBV7-2 and TRBJ2-7; maybe TRBD1 (7 bases). Specimen: CD4+ T cells sorted from PBMCs, collected 10 days after the yellow fever booster vaccination. The DNA of the CDR3 is TGTGCCAGCATAAAGGAGGGGGCGAGGTTCGAGCAGTACTTC. Translating gives CASIKEGARFEQYF.